The TCR beta chain under discussion was sequenced for a study of T cells in localized non-small cell lung cancer. In the case of this clone: Its cognate antigen is unknown.

The germline V and J ends were trimmed by 2 bases and 8 bases, with 16 bases remaining between them. The CDR3 runs 16 residues. CDR1 is KGHSH, CDR2 LQKENI, per germline. TCRdb keeps only in-frame clones here, not all; method: immunoSEQ multiplex PCR. The data show approximately 30,000 clones, around nine tenths seen once. General study points: Exceeding tumor, uninvolved adjacent lung had the highest T cell clonality. Of the top 100 tumor clones, median about 56 were in adjacent lung, approximately 28 among its top 100. Because only a single region of the tumor was sequenced, heterogeneity remains possible.

V gene TRBV18 combines with J gene TRBJ1-6; possible D gene TRBD1, 5 bases. The sequencing used peripheral blood, collected before any cancer treatment. This clonotype originated in a woman between 40 and 69 years old with stage I lung adenocarcinoma. CDR3 sequence reads: CASSPSQGAVDSPLHF. The CDR3, as DNA: TGTGCCAGCTCACCATCTCAGGGAGCGGTGGATTCACCCCTCCACTTT.